This TCR beta chain comes out of a study of regulatory and conventional T cells in breast cancer (dated by TCRdb to the mid-2010s). Library preparation employed PCR. Data came from a 454 GS FLX Titanium. TCRdb cleaned the public reads at Q25 with fastp, built clones with MiXCR and kept in-frame beta chains. Identical CDR3 proteins give one entry, which carries the most common genes and DNA. For this sample there are over a thousand distinct CDR3 sequences; approximately 70% appear just once. The top ten clonotypes cover approximately 5.1% of the sample. In regard to this clonotype: There is no known antigen for this receptor. No qualities accompany the bases; no much larger clone lies one base away.

Material for sequencing was regulatory T cells from blood. This clonotype was sampled from a female donor in good health.

The DNA is as follows: TGTGCCACCTCTCTTACAGGGGGCAGATCGGATGAGCAGTTCTTC. This encodes CATSLTGGRSDEQFF. The sequence links TRBV6-5 to TRBJ2-1; TRBD1 lines up with 9 middle nucleotides. The CDR3 spans 15 residues, from the cysteine through the phenylalanine. Just the 45-base CDR3 DNA is kept, in frame starting at base 1. CDR1 and CDR2, looked up from the germline V gene, are MNHEY and SVGAGI. Compared with germline, V lacks 10 bases and J lacks 8 bases; bases without a gene match: 15.